This entry concerns a single T cell receptor (beta chain). One end of the junction does not line up with germline, which may come from a read error. This entry comes from a study of T cells in localized non-small cell lung cancer. The assay was immunoSEQ multiplex PCR, and TCRdb's table has in-frame clones only and misses some. This sample carries under 100,000 clones, about 88% of them seen once, and the ten largest clones take more than 20%. The CDR3 is 19 residues long. The germline V gene has CDR1 KGHSH and CDR2 LQKENI. The input for sequencing was peripheral blood, taken before any cancer treatment. The chain uses TRBV18 and TRBJ1-2; D not certain. The sequence was collected from a woman between 35 and 70 years old with stage I squamous cell lung carcinoma. The DNA of the CDR3 is TGTGCCAGCTCACCACCGTCTTTTGGGTCGGGCCTCCCTAAGTATGGCTACACCTTC. This codes for CASSPPSFGSGLPKYGYTF.